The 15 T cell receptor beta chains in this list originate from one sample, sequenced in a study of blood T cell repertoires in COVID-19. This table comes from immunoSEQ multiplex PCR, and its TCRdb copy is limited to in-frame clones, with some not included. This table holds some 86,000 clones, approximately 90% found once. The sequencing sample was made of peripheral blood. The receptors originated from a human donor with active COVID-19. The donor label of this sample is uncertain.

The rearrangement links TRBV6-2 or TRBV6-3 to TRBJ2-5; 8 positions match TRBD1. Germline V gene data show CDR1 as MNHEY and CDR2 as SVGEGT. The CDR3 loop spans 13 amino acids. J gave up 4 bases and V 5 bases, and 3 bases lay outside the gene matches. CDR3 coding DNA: TGTGCCAGCAGTGGTGACAGGGGAGAGACCCAGTACTTC. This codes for CASSGDRGETQYF.

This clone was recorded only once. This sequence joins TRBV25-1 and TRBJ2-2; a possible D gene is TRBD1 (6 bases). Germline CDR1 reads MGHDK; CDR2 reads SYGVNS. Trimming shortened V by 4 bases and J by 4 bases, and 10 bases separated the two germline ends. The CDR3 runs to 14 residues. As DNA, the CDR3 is TGTGCCAGCAGTGTTACAGGGACCACCGGGGAGCTGTTTTTT. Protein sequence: CASSVTGTTGELFF.

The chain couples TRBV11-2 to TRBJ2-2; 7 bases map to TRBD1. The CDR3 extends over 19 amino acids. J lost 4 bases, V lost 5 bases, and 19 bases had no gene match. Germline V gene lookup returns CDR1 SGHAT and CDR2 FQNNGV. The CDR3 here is CASSRSSVRTGAGTGELFF. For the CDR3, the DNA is TGTGCCAGCAGCAGGAGCTCGGTCAGAACAGGGGCGGGCACCGGGGAGCTGTTTTTT.

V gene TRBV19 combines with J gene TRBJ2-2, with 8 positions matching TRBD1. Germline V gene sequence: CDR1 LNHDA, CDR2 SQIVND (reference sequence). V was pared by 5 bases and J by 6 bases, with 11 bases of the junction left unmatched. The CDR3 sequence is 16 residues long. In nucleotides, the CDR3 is TGTGCCAGTAGTCCACGACAGGGGATTTGGGCCGGGGAGCTGTTTTTT. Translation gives CASSPRQGIWAGELFF.

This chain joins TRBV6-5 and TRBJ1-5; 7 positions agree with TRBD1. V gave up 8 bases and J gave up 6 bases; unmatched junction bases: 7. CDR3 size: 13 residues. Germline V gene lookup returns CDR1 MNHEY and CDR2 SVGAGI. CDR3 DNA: TGTGCCAGCTCGAGGACAGGAGGTCAGCCCCAGCATTTT. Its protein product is CASSRTGGQPQHF.

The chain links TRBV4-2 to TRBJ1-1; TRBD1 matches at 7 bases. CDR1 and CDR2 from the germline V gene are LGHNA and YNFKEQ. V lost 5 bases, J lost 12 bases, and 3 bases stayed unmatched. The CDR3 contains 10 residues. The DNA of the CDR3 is TGTGCCAGCAGCGAGGGGGCTACTTTCTTT. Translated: CASSEGATFF.

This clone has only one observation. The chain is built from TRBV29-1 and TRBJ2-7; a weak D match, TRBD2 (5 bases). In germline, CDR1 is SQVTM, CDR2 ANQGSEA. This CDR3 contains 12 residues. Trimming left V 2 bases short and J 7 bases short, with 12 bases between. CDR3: CSVEFQPGEQYF. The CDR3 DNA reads TGCAGCGTTGAATTCCAGCCGGGGGAGCAGTACTTC.

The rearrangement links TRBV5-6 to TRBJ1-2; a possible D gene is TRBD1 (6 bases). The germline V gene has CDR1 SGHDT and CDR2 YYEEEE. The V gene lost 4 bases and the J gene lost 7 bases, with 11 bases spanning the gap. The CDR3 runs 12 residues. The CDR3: CASSPGQTGYTF. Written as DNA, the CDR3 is TGTGCCAGCAGCCCCGGACAGACTGGCTACACCTTC.

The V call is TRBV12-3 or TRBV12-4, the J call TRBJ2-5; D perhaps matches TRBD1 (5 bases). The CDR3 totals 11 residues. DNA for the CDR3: TGTGCTTGCAGGGACCAAGAGACCCAGTACTTC. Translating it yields CACRDQETQYF.

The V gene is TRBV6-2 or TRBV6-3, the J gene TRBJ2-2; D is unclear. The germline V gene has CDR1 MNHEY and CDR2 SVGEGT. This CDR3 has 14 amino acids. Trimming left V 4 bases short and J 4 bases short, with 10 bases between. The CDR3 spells CASSLPSSTGELFF. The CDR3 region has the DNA TGTGCCAGCAGTTTACCGTCTAGCACCGGGGAGCTGTTTTTT.

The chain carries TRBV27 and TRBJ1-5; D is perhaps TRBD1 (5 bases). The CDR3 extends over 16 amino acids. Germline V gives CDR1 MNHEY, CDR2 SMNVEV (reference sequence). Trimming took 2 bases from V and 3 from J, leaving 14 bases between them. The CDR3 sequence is CASSLKGRQINQPQHF. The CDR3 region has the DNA TGTGCCAGCAGTTTAAAGGGGCGGCAGATCAATCAGCCCCAGCATTTT.

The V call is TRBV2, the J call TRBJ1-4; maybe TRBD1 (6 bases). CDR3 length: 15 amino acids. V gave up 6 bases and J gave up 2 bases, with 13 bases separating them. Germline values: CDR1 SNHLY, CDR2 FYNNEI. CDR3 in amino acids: CASSVQGTTNEKLFF. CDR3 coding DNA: TGTGCCAGCAGCGTACAGGGCACCACTAATGAAAAACTGTTTTTT.

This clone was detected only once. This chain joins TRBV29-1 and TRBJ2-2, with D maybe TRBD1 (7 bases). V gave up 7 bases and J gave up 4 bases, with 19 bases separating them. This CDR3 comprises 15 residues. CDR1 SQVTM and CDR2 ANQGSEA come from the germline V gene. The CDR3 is CSAFDRQGGTGELFF. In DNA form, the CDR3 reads TGCAGCGCCTTCGACCGACAGGGAGGCACCGGGGAGCTGTTTTTT.

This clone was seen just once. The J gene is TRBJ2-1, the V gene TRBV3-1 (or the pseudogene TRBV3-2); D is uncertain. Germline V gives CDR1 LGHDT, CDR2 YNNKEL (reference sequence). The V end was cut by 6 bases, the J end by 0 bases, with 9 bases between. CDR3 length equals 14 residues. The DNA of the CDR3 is TGTGCCAGCAGTCGACTCAGCTCCTACAATGAGCAGTTCTTC. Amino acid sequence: CASSRLSSYNEQFF.

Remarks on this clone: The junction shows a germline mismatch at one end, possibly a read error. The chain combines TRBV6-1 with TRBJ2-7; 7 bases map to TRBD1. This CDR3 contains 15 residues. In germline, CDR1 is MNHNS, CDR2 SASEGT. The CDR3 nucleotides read TGTGCCAGCAGAGAAGACAGGGTGGTGGTGAACGAGCAGTACTTC. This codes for CASREDRVVVNEQYF.